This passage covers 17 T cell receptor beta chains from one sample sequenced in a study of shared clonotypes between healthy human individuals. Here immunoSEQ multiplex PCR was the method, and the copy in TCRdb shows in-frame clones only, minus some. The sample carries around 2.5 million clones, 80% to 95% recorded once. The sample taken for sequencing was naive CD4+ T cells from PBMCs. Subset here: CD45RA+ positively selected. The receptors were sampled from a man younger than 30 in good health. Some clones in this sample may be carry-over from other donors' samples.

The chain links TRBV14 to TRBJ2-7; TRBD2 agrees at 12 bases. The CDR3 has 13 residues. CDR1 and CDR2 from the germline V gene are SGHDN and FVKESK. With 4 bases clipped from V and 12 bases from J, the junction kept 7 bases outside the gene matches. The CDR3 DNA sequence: TGTGCCAGCAGCCGGACTAGCGGGACCCCCCGGTACTTC. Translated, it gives CASSRTSGTPRYF.

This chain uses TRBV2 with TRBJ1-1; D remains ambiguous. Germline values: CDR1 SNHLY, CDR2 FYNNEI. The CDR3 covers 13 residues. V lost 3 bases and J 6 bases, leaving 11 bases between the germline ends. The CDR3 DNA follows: TGTGCCAGCAGTGACAGGTTGTCATCTGAAGCTTTCTTT. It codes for CASSDRLSSEAFF.

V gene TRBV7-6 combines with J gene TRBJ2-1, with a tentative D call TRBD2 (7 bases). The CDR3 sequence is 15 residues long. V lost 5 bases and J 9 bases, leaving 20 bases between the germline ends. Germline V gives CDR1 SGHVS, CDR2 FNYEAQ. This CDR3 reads CASSDGRKRGGEQFF. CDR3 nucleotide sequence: TGTGCCAGCAGCGACGGGAGGAAGAGAGGGGGTGAGCAGTTCTTC.

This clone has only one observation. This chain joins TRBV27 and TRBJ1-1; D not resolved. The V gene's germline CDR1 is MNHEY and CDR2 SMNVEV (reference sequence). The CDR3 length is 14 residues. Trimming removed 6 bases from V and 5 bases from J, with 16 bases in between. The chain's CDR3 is CASRFGVGFTEAFF. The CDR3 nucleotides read TGTGCCAGCAGATTTGGGGTAGGTTTTACTGAAGCTTTCTTT.

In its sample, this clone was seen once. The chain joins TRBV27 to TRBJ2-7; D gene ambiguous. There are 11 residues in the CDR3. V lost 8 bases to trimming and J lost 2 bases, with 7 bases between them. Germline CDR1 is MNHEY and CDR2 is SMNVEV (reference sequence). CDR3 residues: CASSTAYEQYF. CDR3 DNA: TGTGCCAGCTCGACTGCCTACGAGCAGTACTTC.

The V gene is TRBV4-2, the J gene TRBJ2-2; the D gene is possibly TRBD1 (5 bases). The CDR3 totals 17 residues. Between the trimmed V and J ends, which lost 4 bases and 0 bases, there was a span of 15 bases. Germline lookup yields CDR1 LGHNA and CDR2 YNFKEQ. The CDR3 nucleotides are TGTGCCAGCAGCCGATACAGTAGGGGCGCGAACACCGGGGAGCTGTTTTTT. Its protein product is CASSRYSRGANTGELFF.

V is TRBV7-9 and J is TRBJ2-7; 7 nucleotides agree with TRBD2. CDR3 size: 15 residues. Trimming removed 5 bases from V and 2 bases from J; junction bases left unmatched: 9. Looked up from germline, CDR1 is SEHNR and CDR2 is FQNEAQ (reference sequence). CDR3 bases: TGTGCCAGCAGCCGGGGAGGGCCGGAACCCTACGAGCAGTACTTC. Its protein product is CASSRGGPEPYEQYF.

The CDR3 here is CASSLFGVGETQYF. The CDR3 nucleotides are TGTGCCAGCAGTTTATTCGGGGTGGGAGAGACCCAGTACTTC. The chain joins TRBV27 to TRBJ2-5, with a weak D call TRBD2 (5 bases). CDR1 and CDR2 (germline): MNHEY, SMNVEV (reference sequence). The CDR3 is 14 amino acids. Trimming removed 1 base from V and 4 bases from J, with 10 bases in between.

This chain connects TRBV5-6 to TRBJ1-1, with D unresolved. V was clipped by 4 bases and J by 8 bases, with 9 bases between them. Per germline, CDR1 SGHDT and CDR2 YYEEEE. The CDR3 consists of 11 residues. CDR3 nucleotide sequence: TGTGCCAGCAGCCGACGGACGGAAGCTTTCTTT. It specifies CASSRRTEAFF.

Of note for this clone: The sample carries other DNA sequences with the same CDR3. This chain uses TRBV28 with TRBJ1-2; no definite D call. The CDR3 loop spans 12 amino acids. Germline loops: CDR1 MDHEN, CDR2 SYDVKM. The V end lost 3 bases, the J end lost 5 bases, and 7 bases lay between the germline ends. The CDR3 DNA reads TGTGCCAGCAGTTTGGCAGCGTATGGCTACACCTTC. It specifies CASSLAAYGYTF.

CDR3 coding DNA: TGTGCCAGCAGCTTATGGCCTAGCGGGAGCAGTTTGGGTACGCAGTATTTT. Translated: CASSLWPSGSSLGTQYF. V usage is TRBV7-2 and J usage is TRBJ2-3; 10 bases agree with TRBD2. This CDR3 has 17 amino acids. V dropped 2 bases and J dropped 8; count of bases not matched to a gene: 13. From germline, CDR1 is SGHTA and CDR2 FQGNSA.

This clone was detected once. The CDR3 region is CASSLYRDTMLEYF. The CDR3 region has the DNA TGTGCCAGCAGCTTATACCGGGACACCATGTTGGAGTACTTC. The J gene is TRBJ2-7, the V gene TRBV5-6; TRBD1 is a possible D gene (6 bases). Germline V gives CDR1 SGHDT, CDR2 YYEEEE. V lost 2 bases and J lost 11, with 20 bases in between. The length of the CDR3 is 14 residues.

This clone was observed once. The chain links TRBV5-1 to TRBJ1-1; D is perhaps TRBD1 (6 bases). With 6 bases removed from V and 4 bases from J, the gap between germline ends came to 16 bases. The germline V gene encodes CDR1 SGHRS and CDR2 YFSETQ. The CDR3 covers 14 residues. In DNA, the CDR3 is TGCGCCAGCAAAGGGACATCTTTCCTCACTGAAGCTTTCTTT. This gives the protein CASKGTSFLTEAFF.

This CDR3 is CASSFGLAGSRGQFF. The CDR3 coding sequence is TGTGCCAGCAGTTTTGGGCTAGCGGGGTCCCGGGGGCAGTTCTTC. This chain links TRBV27 with TRBJ2-1; 9 bases agree with TRBD2. The CDR3 runs 15 residues. Germline V lookup: CDR1 MNHEY, CDR2 SMNVEV (reference sequence). V lost 3 bases to trimming and J lost 12 bases; unmatched junction nucleotides: 12.

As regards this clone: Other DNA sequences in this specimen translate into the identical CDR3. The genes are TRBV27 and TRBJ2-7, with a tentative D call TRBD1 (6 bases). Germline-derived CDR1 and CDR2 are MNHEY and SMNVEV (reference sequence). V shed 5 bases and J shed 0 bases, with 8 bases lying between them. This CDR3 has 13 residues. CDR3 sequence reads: CASSLDSSYEQYF. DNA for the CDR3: TGTGCCAGCAGTCTGGACAGCTCCTACGAGCAGTACTTC.

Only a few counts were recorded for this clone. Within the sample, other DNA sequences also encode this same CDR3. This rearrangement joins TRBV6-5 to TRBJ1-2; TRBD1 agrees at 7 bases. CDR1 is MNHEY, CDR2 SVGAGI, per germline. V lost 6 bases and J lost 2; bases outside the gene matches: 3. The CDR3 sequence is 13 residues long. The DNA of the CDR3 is TGTGCCAGCAGCCTGACAGGGAACTATGGCTACACCTTC. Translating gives CASSLTGNYGYTF.

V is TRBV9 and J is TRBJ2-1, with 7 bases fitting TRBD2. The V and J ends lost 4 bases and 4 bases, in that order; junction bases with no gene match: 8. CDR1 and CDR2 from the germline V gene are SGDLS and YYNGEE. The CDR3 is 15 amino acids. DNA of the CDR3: TGTGCCAGCAGCCCCGGACTAGAGTATTACAATGAGCAGTTCTTC. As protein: CASSPGLEYYNEQFF.